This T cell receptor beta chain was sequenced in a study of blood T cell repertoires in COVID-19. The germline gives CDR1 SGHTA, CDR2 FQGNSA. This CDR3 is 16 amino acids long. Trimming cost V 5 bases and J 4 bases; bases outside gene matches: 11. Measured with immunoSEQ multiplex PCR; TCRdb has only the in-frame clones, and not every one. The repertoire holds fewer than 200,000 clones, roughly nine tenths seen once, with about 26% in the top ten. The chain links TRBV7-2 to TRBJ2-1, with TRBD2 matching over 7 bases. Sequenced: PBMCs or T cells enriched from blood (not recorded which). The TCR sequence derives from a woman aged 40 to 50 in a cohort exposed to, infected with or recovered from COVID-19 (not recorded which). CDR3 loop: CASSVFSGLGYNEQFF. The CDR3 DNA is TGTGCCAGCAGCGTCTTTAGCGGACTAGGTTACAATGAGCAGTTCTTC.